This T cell receptor beta chain was observed in a study of blood T cells in healthy people across ages. Study-wide results and limits: Not knowing donor CMV status may have confounded expanded clonotype changes.

Comment on this clonotype: Its target is not known.

Alongside a J-beta primer mix, a sample-barcoded 5' primer served in a second PCR lasting roughly 7 to 12 cycles. With 12 random nucleotides, a template-switch adaptor tagged each individual cDNA molecule. A single record per CDR3 protein comes from TCRdb applying MiXCR to the 5' RACE reads. The table has around 1,000,000 distinct CDR3 sequences, about 23% seen once. These data were likewise used in another study, on T cells of mothers and their children. From that study: Donors were a few healthy Caucasian mothers and their six children. Evidence of persistent microchimeric T cell clones was absent.

This receptor was obtained from a girl aged 2 to 9 in good health. Sample: blood.

DNA of the CDR3: TGTGCCAGTAGTGCGGTGAGGGGCAGGTCCGAGAACACTGAAGCTTTCTTT. Its translation is CASSAVRGRSENTEAFF. The chain uses TRBV19 and TRBJ1-1, with TRBD1 as a possible D gene (5 bases). Germline lookup yields CDR1 LNHDA and CDR2 SQIVND (reference sequence). The CDR3 contains 17 residues. V dropped 5 bases and J dropped 1 base, with 20 bases sitting between them.